This TCR beta chain was obtained from a study of blood T cell repertoires in COVID-19. At the level of the study: From T cells, B-cell-depleted T cells, or PBMCs came the material, which was cDNA or gDNA.

Germline values: CDR1 MGHRA, CDR2 YSYEKL. With 1 base removed from V and 8 bases from J, the gap between germline ends came to 11 bases. There are 14 residues in the CDR3. TCRdb's copy holds only in-frame clones and misses some; the assay was immunoSEQ multiplex PCR. The data contain roughly 260,000 clones, roughly 85% of them singletons. The sequence derives from a woman younger than 30 with acute or convalescent COVID-19. The sample taken for sequencing was peripheral blood. The chain employs TRBV4-1 and TRBJ1-4; D gene uncertain. Here the CDR3 reads CASSQGGYGEKLFF. The CDR3 DNA is TGCGCCAGCAGCCAAGGAGGGTACGGCGAAAAACTGTTTTTT.